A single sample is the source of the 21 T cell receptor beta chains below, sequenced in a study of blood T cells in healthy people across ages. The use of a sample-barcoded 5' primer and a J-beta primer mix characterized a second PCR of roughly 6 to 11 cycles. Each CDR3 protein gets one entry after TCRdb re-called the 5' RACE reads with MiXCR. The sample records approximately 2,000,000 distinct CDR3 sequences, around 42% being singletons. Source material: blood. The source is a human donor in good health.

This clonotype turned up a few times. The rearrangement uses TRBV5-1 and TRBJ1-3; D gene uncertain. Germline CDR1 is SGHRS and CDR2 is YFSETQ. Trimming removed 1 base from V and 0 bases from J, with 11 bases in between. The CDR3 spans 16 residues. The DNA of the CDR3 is TGCGCCAGCAGCTTGTCGGGCTCAAGCTCTGGAAACACCATATATTTT. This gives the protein CASSLSGSSSGNTIYF.

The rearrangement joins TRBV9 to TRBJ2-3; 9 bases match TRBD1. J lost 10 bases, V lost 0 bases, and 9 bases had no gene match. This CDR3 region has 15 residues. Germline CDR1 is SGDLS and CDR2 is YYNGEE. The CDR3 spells CASSVEPGQGLAQYF. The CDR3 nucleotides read TGTGCCAGCAGCGTAGAACCGGGACAGGGATTGGCGCAGTATTTT.

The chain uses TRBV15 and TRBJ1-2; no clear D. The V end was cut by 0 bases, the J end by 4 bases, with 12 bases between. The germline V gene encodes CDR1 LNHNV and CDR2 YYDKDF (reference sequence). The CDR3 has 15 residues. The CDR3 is CATSRDQEDFYGYTF. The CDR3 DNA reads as TGTGCCACCAGCAGAGATCAGGAAGACTTCTATGGCTACACCTTC.

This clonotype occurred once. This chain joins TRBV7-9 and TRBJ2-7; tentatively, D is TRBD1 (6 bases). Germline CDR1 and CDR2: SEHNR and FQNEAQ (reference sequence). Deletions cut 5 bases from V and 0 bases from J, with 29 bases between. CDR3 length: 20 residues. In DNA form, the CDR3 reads TGTGCCAGCAGCCAAGAATGGGACACCCACACAGGGCGTAGCTCCTACGAGCAGTACTTC. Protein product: CASSQEWDTHTGRSSYEQYF.

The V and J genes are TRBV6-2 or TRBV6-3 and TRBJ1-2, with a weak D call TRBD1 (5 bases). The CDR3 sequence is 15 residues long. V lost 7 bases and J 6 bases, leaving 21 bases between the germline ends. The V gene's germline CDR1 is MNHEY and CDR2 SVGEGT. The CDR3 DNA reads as TGTGCCAGCACATCCGAAACAGGCAACCTACATGGCTACACCTTC. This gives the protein CASTSETGNLHGYTF.

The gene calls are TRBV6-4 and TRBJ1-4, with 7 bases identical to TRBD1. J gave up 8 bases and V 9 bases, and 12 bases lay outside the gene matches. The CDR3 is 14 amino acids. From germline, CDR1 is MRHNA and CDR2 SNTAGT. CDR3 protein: CAREGQGDCEKLFF. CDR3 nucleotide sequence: TGTGCCAGAGAGGGGCAGGGGGATTGCGAAAAACTGTTTTTT.

The DNA of the CDR3 is TGTGCTAGCCGCCCGTTGGGGGGTACCCAGTACTTC. Its translation: CASRPLGGTQYF. This sequence joins TRBV7-7 and TRBJ2-5, with TRBD2 as a possible D gene (6 bases). This CDR3 is built from 12 residues. The germline V gene has CDR1 SSHAT and CDR2 FNYEAQ (reference sequence).

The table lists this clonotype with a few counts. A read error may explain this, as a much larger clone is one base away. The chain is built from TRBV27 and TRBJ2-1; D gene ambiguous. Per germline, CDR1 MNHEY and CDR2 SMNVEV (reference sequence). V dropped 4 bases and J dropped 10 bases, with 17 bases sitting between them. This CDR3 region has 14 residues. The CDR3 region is CASSSERPTYEQFF. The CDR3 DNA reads TGTGCCAGCAGTTCGGAAAGGCCCACCTACGAGCAGTTCTTC.

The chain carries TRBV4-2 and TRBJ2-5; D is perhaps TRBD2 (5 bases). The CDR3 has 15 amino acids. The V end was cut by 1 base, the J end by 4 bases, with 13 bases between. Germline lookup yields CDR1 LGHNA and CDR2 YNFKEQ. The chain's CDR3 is CASSQVTRKGETQYF. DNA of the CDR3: TGTGCCAGCAGCCAAGTAACTAGGAAAGGAGAGACCCAGTACTTC.

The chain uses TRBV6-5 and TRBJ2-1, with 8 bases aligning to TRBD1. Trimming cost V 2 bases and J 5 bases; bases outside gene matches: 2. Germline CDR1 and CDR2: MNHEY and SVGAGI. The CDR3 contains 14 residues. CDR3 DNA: TGTGCCAGCAGTTACGGGACAGGTAACAATGAGCAGTTCTTC. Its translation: CASSYGTGNNEQFF.

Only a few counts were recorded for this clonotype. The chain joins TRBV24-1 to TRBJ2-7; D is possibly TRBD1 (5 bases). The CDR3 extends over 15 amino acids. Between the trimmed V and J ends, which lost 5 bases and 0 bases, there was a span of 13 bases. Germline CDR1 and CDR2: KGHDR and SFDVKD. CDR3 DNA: TGTGCCACCAGTGGGCCAGGGTTTAGCTCCTACGAGCAGTACTTC. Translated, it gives CATSGPGFSSYEQYF.

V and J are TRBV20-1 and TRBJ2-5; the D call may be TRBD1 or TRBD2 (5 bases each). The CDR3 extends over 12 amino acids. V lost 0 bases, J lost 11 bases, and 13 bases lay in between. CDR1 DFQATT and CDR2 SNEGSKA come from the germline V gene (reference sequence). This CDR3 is CSAREGVYKQYF. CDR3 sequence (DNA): TGCAGTGCTAGAGAGGGGGTCTACAAGCAGTACTTC.

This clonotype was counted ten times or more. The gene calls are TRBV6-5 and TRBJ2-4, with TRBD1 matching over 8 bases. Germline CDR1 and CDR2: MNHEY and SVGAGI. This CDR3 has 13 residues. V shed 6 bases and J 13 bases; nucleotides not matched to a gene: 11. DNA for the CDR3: TGTGCCAGCAGCCGAACAGGGGGTGGTGAGCAGTACTTC. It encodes CASSRTGGGEQYF.

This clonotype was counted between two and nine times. The CDR3 protein is CSARDTGLRYTDTQYF. The DNA of the CDR3 is TGCAGTGCTAGAGATACAGGTCTCCGATACACAGATACGCAGTATTTT. The rearrangement uses TRBV20-1 and TRBJ2-3; the D gene is possibly TRBD1 (5 bases). The CDR3 totals 16 residues. V shed 0 bases and J shed 2 bases, with 15 bases lying between them. CDR1 and CDR2 from the germline V gene are DFQATT and SNEGSKA (reference sequence).

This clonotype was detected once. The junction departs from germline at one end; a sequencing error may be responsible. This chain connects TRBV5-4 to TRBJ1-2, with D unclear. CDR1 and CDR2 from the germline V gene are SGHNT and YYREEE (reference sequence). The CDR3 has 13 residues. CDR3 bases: TGTGCCAGCGGCTTGGTGGCGGACTATGGCTACACCTTC. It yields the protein CASGLVADYGYTF.

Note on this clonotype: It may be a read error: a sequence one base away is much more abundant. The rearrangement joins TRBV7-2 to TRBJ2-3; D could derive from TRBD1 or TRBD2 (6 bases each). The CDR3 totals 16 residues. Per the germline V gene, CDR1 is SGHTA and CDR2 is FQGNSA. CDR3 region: CVSSHTWRGTTDTQYF. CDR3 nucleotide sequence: TGTGTCAGCAGCCATACTTGGAGGGGGACCACAGATACGCAGTATTTT.

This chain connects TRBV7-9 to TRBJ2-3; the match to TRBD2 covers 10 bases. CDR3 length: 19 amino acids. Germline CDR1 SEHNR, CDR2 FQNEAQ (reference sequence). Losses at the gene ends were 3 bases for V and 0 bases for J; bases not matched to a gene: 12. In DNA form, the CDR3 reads TGTGCCAGCAGCTTTTCGGGGCCCCTAGCGGGGGTGAGCACAGATACGCAGTATTTT. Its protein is CASSFSGPLAGVSTDTQYF.

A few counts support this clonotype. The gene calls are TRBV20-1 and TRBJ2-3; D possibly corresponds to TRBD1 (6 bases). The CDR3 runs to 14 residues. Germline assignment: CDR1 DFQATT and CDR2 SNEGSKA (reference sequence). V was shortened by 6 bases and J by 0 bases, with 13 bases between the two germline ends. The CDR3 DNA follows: TGCAGTGCGAGTGACAGGATCAGCACAGATACGCAGTATTTT. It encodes CSASDRISTDTQYF.

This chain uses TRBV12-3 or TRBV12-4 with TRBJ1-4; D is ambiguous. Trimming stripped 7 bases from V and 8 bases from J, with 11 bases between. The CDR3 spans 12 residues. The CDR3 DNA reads TGTGCCAGCACAACGAGGCCGGAAAAACTGTTTTTT. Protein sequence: CASTTRPEKLFF.

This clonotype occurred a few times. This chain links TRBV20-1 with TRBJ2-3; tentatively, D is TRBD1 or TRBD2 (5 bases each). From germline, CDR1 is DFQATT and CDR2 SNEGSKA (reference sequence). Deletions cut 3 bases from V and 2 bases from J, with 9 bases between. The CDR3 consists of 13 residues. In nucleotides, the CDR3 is TGCAGTGCTAGGAGGGACGTCACAGATACGCAGTATTTT. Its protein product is CSARRDVTDTQYF.

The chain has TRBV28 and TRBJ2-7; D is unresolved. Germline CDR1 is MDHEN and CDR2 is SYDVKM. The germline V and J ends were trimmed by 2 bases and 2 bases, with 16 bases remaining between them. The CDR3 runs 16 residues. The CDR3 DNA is TGTGCCAGCAGTTTAAGTGATAGGGATACCACCTACGAGCAGTACTTC. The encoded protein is CASSLSDRDTTYEQYF.